The rows below give T cell receptor beta chains drawn from one sample of a study of blood T cell repertoires in COVID-19. Generated by immunoSEQ multiplex PCR, the TCRdb table keeps only in-frame clones and is missing some. The sample records about 140,000 clones, approximately 80% being singletons. Sequencing input: PBMCs or T cells enriched from blood (not recorded which). The receptors were gathered from a man between 65 and 80 years old who had been exposed to COVID-19. The CDR3 runs from the conserved cysteine through the conserved F or W. The order of the fields is D gene, clone size, V gene, J gene, CDR3 protein, CDR3 DNA. D genes are given only for firm matches. Only some rows state a clone size, as once, few, many or a class for expanded clones.

d_gene: TRBD2
abundance: NA
v_gene: TRBV28
j_gene: TRBJ2-3
CDR3aa: CASSLLGSGRTDTQYF
CDR3nt: TGTGCCAGCAGTTTGTTGGGCAGCGGGAGAACAGATACGCAGTATTTT

d_gene: NA
abundance: NA
v_gene: TRBV27
j_gene: TRBJ1-3
CDR3aa: CASSLSLSGNTIYF
CDR3nt: TGTGCCAGCAGTTTATCCTTATCTGGAAACACCATATATTTT

d_gene: TRBD1
abundance: NA
v_gene: TRBV3-1/TRBV3-2
j_gene: TRBJ1-3
CDR3aa: CASQGQGGNTIYF
CDR3nt: TGTGCCAGCCAGGGACAGGGAGGAAACACCATATATTTT

d_gene: NA
abundance: NA
v_gene: TRBV4-1
j_gene: TRBJ1-5
CDR3aa: CASSQGTVFYNQPQHF
CDR3nt: TGCGCCAGCAGCCAAGGTACAGTCTTCTACAATCAGCCCCAGCATTTT

d_gene: NA
abundance: NA
v_gene: TRBV11-2
j_gene: TRBJ2-3
CDR3aa: CASTLGVRGRITDTQYF
CDR3nt: TGTGCCAGCACCTTAGGGGTTCGAGGGAGGATTACAGATACGCAGTATTTT

d_gene: TRBD2
abundance: once
v_gene: TRBV7-6
j_gene: TRBJ2-2
CDR3aa: CASSSPSGRSTGELFF
CDR3nt: TGTGCCAGCAGCTCTCCTAGCGGGAGGAGTACCGGGGAGCTGTTTTTT

d_gene: NA
abundance: NA
v_gene: TRBV18
j_gene: TRBJ1-2
CDR3aa: CASSPTGEFYGYTF
CDR3nt: TGTGCCAGCTCACCAACGGGGGAGTTCTATGGCTACACCTTC

d_gene: TRBD1
abundance: NA
v_gene: TRBV19
j_gene: TRBJ2-7
CDR3aa: CASTLRTGGLYEQYF
CDR3nt: TGTGCCAGTACCCTCCGGACAGGGGGTCTATACGAGCAGTACTTC

d_gene: NA
abundance: NA
v_gene: TRBV28
j_gene: TRBJ2-6
CDR3aa: CASSSPYPGGSGANVLTF
CDR3nt: TGTGCCAGCAGTTCCCCTTACCCAGGTGGCTCTGGGGCCAACGTCCTGACTTTC

d_gene: TRBD2
abundance: NA
v_gene: TRBV5-1
j_gene: TRBJ2-1
CDR3aa: CASSSLSGGAENEQFF
CDR3nt: TGCGCCAGCAGCTCCCTTAGCGGGGGGGCAGAGAATGAGCAGTTCTTC

d_gene: NA
abundance: NA
v_gene: TRBV7-2
j_gene: TRBJ2-1
CDR3aa: CASSPSNEQFF
CDR3nt: TGTGCCAGCAGCCCTAGCAATGAGCAGTTCTTC

d_gene: NA
abundance: few
v_gene: TRBV9
j_gene: TRBJ2-7
CDR3aa: CASSVGGSGYEQYF
CDR3nt: TGTGCCAGCAGCGTAGGTGGTAGCGGCTACGAGCAGTACTTC

d_gene: TRBD2
abundance: once
v_gene: TRBV4-2
j_gene: TRBJ2-5
CDR3aa: CASSQDPLAGAQETQYF
CDR3nt: TGTGCCAGCAGCCAAGATCCTCTAGCGGGGGCACAAGAGACCCAGTACTTC

d_gene: TRBD1
abundance: NA
v_gene: TRBV18
j_gene: TRBJ2-5
CDR3aa: CASSQNSGGGRLETQYF
CDR3nt: TGTGCCAGCTCCCAAAACTCAGGGGGCGGACGGTTAGAGACCCAGTACTTC

d_gene: TRBD1
abundance: once
v_gene: TRBV10-3
j_gene: TRBJ2-3
CDR3aa: CAISGSDRVTDTQYF
CDR3nt: TGTGCCATCAGTGGATCTGACAGGGTCACAGATACGCAGTATTTT

d_gene: NA
abundance: NA
v_gene: TRBV28
j_gene: TRBJ2-3
CDR3aa: CASSVQGSGPDTQYF
CDR3nt: TGTGCCAGCAGTGTCCAGGGCAGTGGTCCAGATACGCAGTATTTT

d_gene: TRBD1
abundance: NA
v_gene: TRBV7-2
j_gene: TRBJ2-7
CDR3aa: CASSLAAGTGSSYEQYF
CDR3nt: TGTGCCAGCAGCTTAGCGGCGGGGACAGGGAGTTCCTACGAGCAGTACTTC

d_gene: NA
abundance: NA
v_gene: TRBV7-2
j_gene: TRBJ2-7
CDR3aa: CASSLGGTGEQYF
CDR3nt: TGTGCCAGCAGCTTAGGAGGCACAGGGGAGCAGTACTTC

d_gene: TRBD1
abundance: NA
v_gene: TRBV7-9
j_gene: TRBJ1-4
CDR3aa: CASSFDRGLEKLFF
CDR3nt: TGTGCCAGCAGCTTCGACAGGGGGCTAGAAAAACTGTTTTTT

d_gene: NA
abundance: NA
v_gene: TRBV6-6
j_gene: TRBJ1-2
CDR3aa: CASSYTGYGYTF
CDR3nt: TGTGCCAGCAGTTATACGGGGTATGGCTACACCTTC

d_gene: NA
abundance: NA
v_gene: TRBV7-9
j_gene: TRBJ1-5
CDR3aa: CASSRVRNNQPQHF
CDR3nt: TGTGCCAGCAGCCGGGTGCGGAACAATCAGCCCCAGCATTTT

d_gene: NA
abundance: NA
v_gene: TRBV5-4
j_gene: TRBJ2-7
CDR3aa: CASSLARGLTYEQYF
CDR3nt: TGTGCCAGCAGCTTGGCGAGGGGACTGACCTACGAGCAGTACTTC

d_gene: TRBD1
abundance: once
v_gene: TRBV5-1
j_gene: TRBJ2-7
CDR3aa: CASSTGTEAEQYF
CDR3nt: TGCGCCAGCAGCACCGGGACAGAGGCCGAGCAGTACTTC

d_gene: NA
abundance: few
v_gene: TRBV6-5
j_gene: TRBJ1-5
CDR3aa: CASSQGSNQPQHF
CDR3nt: TGTGCCAGCTCCCAGGGTAGCAATCAGCCCCAGCATTTT

d_gene: NA
abundance: NA
v_gene: TRBV6-5
j_gene: TRBJ1-2
CDR3aa: CASSYSEGLGYGYTF
CDR3nt: TGTGCCAGCAGTTACTCGGAGGGCTTGGGCTATGGCTACACCTTC

d_gene: TRBD1
abundance: NA
v_gene: TRBV18
j_gene: TRBJ1-1
CDR3aa: CASSPGQVEAFF
CDR3nt: TGTGCCAGCTCACCCGGACAGGTCGAAGCTTTCTTT

d_gene: TRBD1
abundance: NA
v_gene: TRBV7-8
j_gene: TRBJ1-6
CDR3aa: CASSLETGNSPLHF
CDR3nt: TGTGCCAGCAGCTTGGAGACAGGGAATTCACCCCTCCACTTT

d_gene: TRBD2
abundance: few
v_gene: TRBV6-2/TRBV6-3
j_gene: TRBJ2-5
CDR3aa: CASSYSREGLGTQYF
CDR3nt: TGTGCCAGCAGTTACTCCCGGGAGGGCCTGGGGACCCAGTACTTC

d_gene: NA
abundance: NA
v_gene: TRBV6-5
j_gene: TRBJ1-2
CDR3aa: CASSYSTGTRNGYTF
CDR3nt: TGTGCCAGCAGTTACTCAACAGGGACGAGGAATGGCTACACCTTC

d_gene: NA
abundance: NA
v_gene: TRBV21-1
j_gene: TRBJ2-5
CDR3aa: CASTAPAQRGETQYF
CDR3nt: TGTGCCAGCACTGCCCCGGCCCAAAGAGGGGAGACCCAGTACTTC

d_gene: TRBD1
abundance: NA
v_gene: TRBV7-6
j_gene: TRBJ2-3
CDR3aa: CASSHRGTEDTQYF
CDR3nt: TGTGCCAGCAGTCACAGGGGCACCGAAGATACGCAGTATTTT

d_gene: TRBD1
abundance: once
v_gene: TRBV2
j_gene: TRBJ2-7
CDR3aa: CASKQTGTGPYEQYF
CDR3nt: TGTGCCAGCAAGCAAACCGGGACAGGGCCATACGAGCAGTACTTC

d_gene: NA
abundance: NA
v_gene: TRBV7-7
j_gene: TRBJ2-2
CDR3aa: CASSPLIGELFF
CDR3nt: TGTGCCAGCAGCCCCCTAATCGGGGAGCTGTTTTTT

d_gene: NA
abundance: NA
v_gene: TRBV28
j_gene: TRBJ2-4
CDR3aa: CASLSESNIQYF
CDR3nt: TGTGCCAGCCTGAGTGAATCAAACATTCAGTACTTC

d_gene: NA
abundance: once
v_gene: TRBV4-1
j_gene: TRBJ2-6
CDR3aa: CASSQDRTGTTSGANVLTF
CDR3nt: TGCGCCAGCAGCCAAGATCGAACAGGGACCACCTCTGGGGCCAACGTCCTGACTTTC

d_gene: NA
abundance: once
v_gene: TRBV5-5
j_gene: TRBJ2-1
CDR3aa: CASTSQGGGEQFF
CDR3nt: TGTGCCAGCACCTCACAGGGCGGTGGTGAGCAGTTCTTC

d_gene: TRBD2
abundance: few
v_gene: TRBV6-2/TRBV6-3
j_gene: TRBJ2-3
CDR3aa: CASSYSIQAGVTDTQYF
CDR3nt: TGTGCCAGCAGTTACTCGATTCAAGCGGGGGTCACAGATACGCAGTATTTT

d_gene: TRBD1
abundance: NA
v_gene: TRBV3-1/TRBV3-2
j_gene: TRBJ1-3
CDR3aa: CASSQFGQATPGNTIYF
CDR3nt: TGTGCCAGCAGCCAGTTTGGACAGGCCACCCCGGGAAACACCATATATTTT

d_gene: NA
abundance: NA
v_gene: TRBV3-1/TRBV3-2
j_gene: TRBJ1-5
CDR3aa: CASSQAGGNQPQHF
CDR3nt: TGTGCCAGCAGCCAAGCGGGGGGGAATCAGCCCCAGCATTTT

d_gene: TRBD1
abundance: NA
v_gene: TRBV18
j_gene: TRBJ1-3
CDR3aa: CASSPRDRGLGNTIYF
CDR3nt: TGTGCCAGCTCACCACGGGACAGGGGGCTTGGAAACACCATATATTTT

d_gene: TRBD1
abundance: NA
v_gene: TRBV19
j_gene: TRBJ2-7
CDR3aa: CASRQGTSYEQYF
CDR3nt: TGTGCCAGTCGACAGGGGACCTCCTACGAGCAGTACTTC

d_gene: TRBD1
abundance: NA
v_gene: TRBV18
j_gene: TRBJ2-6
CDR3aa: CASSHKGQVRAGANVLTF
CDR3nt: TGTGCCAGCTCCCATAAGGGACAGGTCCGGGCCGGGGCCAACGTCCTGACTTTC